The source of this T cell receptor (beta chain) is a study of post-analysis software for immune sequencing data (dated by TCRdb to 2015 to 2017). Study-wide context: Disease courses on record covered relapsing-remitting, secondary progressive and progressive-relapsing multiple sclerosis, though some patients had no subtype annotation. Patient repertoires were compared against roughly 12 previously published healthy control repertoires from donors aged about 6 to 27 years. A subset of samples was prepared in parallel using single-end sample barcoding, then pooled and co-amplified after Illumina adapter ligation. Paper-wide results and their limitations: Compared with controls, multiple sclerosis patients had significantly lower normalized Chao1 diversity, a finding suggesting substantial peripheral T-cell clonal expansion. The control group was slightly older than the multiple sclerosis patient group. Patients showed significantly higher frequencies than controls for roughly five TRBV segments, among them TRBV5-6, TRBV5-1 and TRBV20-1. When samples were clustered directly using the F measure, samples prepared in the same batch co-clustered strongly, which prompted a batch-effect correction.

TCR beta repertoires were profiled from peripheral blood of more than ten young patients with multiple sclerosis to demonstrate the VDJtools post-analysis software. Multiple sclerosis patients were children and adolescents aged roughly 6 to 17 years. The method was PCR. Sequencer: Illumina HiSeq 2500. Unique molecular identifiers were incorporated into TCR beta cDNA libraries to reduce PCR and sequencing biases. Per 1 to 10 million input T cells, roughly 500,000 cDNA molecules were obtained, such that each molecule approximated one T cell. The patient libraries were prepared and sequenced using the same protocol as the earlier healthy control dataset. Within a given batch, samples were prepared together, multiplexed and sequenced on the same HiSeq lane. For the original study's pipeline: Raw barcoded reads were processed with MIGEC, and single-read molecular identifier groups were discarded before consensus assembly and CDR3 extraction. Clonotype tables were post-analysed with VDJtools, and diversity was normalized by down-sampling all datasets to the smallest sample size. Repertoire overlap clustering matched CDR3 amino acid but not nucleotide sequences to correct batch-related cross-sample contamination. In-frame beta chains were kept once TCRdb had trimmed the public reads at Q25 with fastp and called clones with MiXCR. Here each entry gathers all rows of one CDR3 protein and keeps the most common genes and DNA. The V and J calls were not made by the authors but by TCRdb's processing. A total of more than 500,000 distinct CDR3 sequences appear in this sample, approximately 34% of them only once. The ten largest make up approximately 6% of the sample.

This clonotype was seen more than once but under ten times. It has no known antigen specificity. Base qualities are not recorded, but no much larger clone differs from it by a single base. Deletion took 1 base off V and 4 bases off J, with a span of 13 bases between the germline ends. According to the germline V gene (reference sequence), CDR1 reads SEHNR and CDR2 reads FQNEAQ. From cysteine to phenylalanine, the CDR3 is 15 amino acids long. Here the CDR3 DNA is all that survives: 45 bases in frame from base 1. Recombination connected TRBV7-9 to TRBJ1-2; D gene: possibly TRBD1, on 5 matching bases. The source of this sequence is a girl younger than 18 with multiple sclerosis. The sequenced sample consisted of blood. The DNA reads as follows: TGTGCCAGCAGCTTAGTACAAGGGGCCAGCTATGGCTACACCTTC. It translates to CASSLVQGASYGYTF.